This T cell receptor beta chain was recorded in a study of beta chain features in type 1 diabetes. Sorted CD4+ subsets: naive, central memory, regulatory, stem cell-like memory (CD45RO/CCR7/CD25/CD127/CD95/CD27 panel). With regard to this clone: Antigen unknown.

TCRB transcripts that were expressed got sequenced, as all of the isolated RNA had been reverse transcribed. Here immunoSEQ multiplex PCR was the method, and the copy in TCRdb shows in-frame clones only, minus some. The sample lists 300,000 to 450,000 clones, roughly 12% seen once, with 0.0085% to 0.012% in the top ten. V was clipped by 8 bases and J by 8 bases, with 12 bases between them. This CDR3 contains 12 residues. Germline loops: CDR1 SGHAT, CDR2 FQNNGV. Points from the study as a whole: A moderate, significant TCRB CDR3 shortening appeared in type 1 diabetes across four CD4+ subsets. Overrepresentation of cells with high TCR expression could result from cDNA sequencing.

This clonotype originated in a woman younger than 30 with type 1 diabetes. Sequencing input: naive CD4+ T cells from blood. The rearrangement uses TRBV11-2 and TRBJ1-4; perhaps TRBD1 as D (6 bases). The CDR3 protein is CASALTGEKLFF. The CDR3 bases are TGTGCCAGCGCCCTTACAGGGGAAAAACTGTTTTTT.